This T cell receptor beta chain was identified in a study of blood T cell repertoires in COVID-19. After removal of 6 bases from V and 0 bases from J, the junction contained 5 bases not matched to a gene. The V gene's germline CDR1 is SGDLS and CDR2 YYNGEE. The CDR3 runs 15 residues. Recruited during active infection, patients (from Seattle) were subsequently followed longitudinally. In the study's own analysis: The authors estimated nucleated cell counts from reference gene primer amplification. Produced via immunoSEQ multiplex PCR; TCRdb's table is partial and in-frame only. V, J and clone size were drawn from that table, and D and trimming were deduced from the DNA. The table lists roughly 180,000 clones, 81% of them singletons. In this sample, this clone turned up a few times.

The sequenced sample was peripheral blood. The sequence was obtained from a woman aged 40 to 50 with COVID-19, enrolled during active disease. The chain links TRBV9 to TRBJ2-2, with TRBD2 matching 7 bases. For the CDR3, the DNA is TGTGCCAGCACCGAGCGGGGCGCGAACACCGGGGAGCTGTTTTTT. It encodes CASTERGANTGELFF.